This entry is about one T cell receptor beta chain. It has no known antigen specificity. Base qualities are not recorded, but no much larger clone differs from it by a single base. Libraries were prepared through the immunoSEQ multiplex PCR assay. On the study's bioinformatics: A statistical classification framework was built to diagnose cytomegalovirus status from the catalog of TCR beta chain sequences. The clones in this table, taken by TCRdb from immuneACCESS, are in-frame only. Not every clone is retained; where verified, under half of the shortfall comes from an unresolved V gene, and the cause of the rest is unknown. V and J calls and clone size are copied from that table; D and trimming were computed from the DNA. The sample has approximately 170,000 clones on record, about 85% of them singletons. Together, the top ten hold about 2% of the sample. The donors belonged to the validation cohort of about 110 subjects, which was separate from the 666-subject first cohort.

This sample is drawn from a study of cytomegalovirus exposure and HLA in healthy donors listed by TCRdb under 2017. Concerning the study at large: A later analysis indicated that the 120 or so validation repertoires were generated on the platform also employed for the 600 to 750 repertoires of the first cohort. The study was designed to test whether signatures of past pathogen exposure could be identified by cataloging public T cell receptors. Besides the first cohort of hundreds of subjects, a separate validation cohort made up of over a hundred different subjects was used. To predict cytomegalovirus infection status, the study combined high-throughput TCR immunosequencing, statistical association of individual TCRs with disease status, and machine learning. Study-wide findings and limitations: Of the cluster scores, roughly 93% were above 0 in a later analysis, which found that TCRs clustered in the first cohort also tended to co-occur in the approximately 130 validation repertoires. The study listed approximately 150 TCR beta chains as associated with cytomegalovirus. While some public TCRs were present in many individuals, most TCR sequences turned up only very rarely across donors. The authors suggested that the approach could potentially be extended to other disease states and immunological phenotypes. Three of the identified cytomegalovirus-associated TCR beta chains were confirmed in vitro to be specific for cytomegalovirus antigens. The validation cohort had no HLA typing available for a later analysis, so co-occurrence within that cohort was assessed over all 110 or so repertoires. The classifier was reported to diagnose cytomegalovirus status with high specificity and sensitivity in both the original cohort and the validation cohort.

CDR1 SEHNR and CDR2 FQNEAQ are derived from the germline V gene (reference sequence). The cysteine opens and the phenylalanine closes a CDR3 of 14 amino acids. The kept DNA is CDR3 alone, 42 bases in frame from the first base. Deletion took 5 bases off V and 2 bases off J, with a span of 12 bases between the germline ends. Specimen: PBMCs. This sequence uses TRBV7-9 and TRBJ1-2; a tentative D call is TRBD1 (6 bases match). The source is a man aged 30-40 years in good health and CMV-seropositive. CDR3 region: CASSRTDRNYGYTF. The DNA reads TGTGCCAGCAGCCGAACCGACAGGAACTATGGCTACACCTTC.